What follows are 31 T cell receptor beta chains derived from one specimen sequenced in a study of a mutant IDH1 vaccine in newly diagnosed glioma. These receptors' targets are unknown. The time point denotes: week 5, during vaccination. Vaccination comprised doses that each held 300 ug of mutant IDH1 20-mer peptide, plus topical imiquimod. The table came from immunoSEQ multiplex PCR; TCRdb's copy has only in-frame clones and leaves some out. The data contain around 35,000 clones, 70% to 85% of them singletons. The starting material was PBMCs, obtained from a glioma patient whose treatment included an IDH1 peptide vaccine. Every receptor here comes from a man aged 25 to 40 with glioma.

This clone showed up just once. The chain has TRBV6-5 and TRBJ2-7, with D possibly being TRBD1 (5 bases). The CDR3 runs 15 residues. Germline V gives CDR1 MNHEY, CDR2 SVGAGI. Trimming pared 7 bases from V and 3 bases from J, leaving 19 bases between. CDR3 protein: CASTYRQGRNYEQYF. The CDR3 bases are TGTGCCAGCACCTATAGGCAGGGAAGGAACTACGAGCAGTACTTC.

The chain's CDR3 is CASSLVGRGSNEQYF. The CDR3 DNA sequence: TGCGCCAGCAGCTTGGTTGGCAGGGGGAGCAACGAGCAGTACTTC. The chain combines TRBV5-1 with TRBJ2-7, with 7 bases that match TRBD1. Germline values: CDR1 SGHRS, CDR2 YFSETQ. This CDR3 region has 15 residues. Germline trimming cut 0 bases from V and 5 bases from J; bases unmatched to any gene: 8.

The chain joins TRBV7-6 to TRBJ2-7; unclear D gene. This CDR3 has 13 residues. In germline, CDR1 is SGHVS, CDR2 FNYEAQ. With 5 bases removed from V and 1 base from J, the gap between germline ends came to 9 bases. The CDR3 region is CASSTRVSYEQYF. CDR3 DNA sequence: TGTGCCAGCAGCACCCGGGTATCCTACGAGCAGTACTTC.

Here the CDR3 DNA reads TGTGCCATCAGCTCGGGGGATCAGCCCCAGCATTTT. This gives the protein CAISSGDQPQHF. The chain uses TRBV10-3 and TRBJ1-5, with D possibly TRBD1 on 5 matching bases. Germline-derived CDR1 and CDR2 are ENHRY and SYGVKD. Trimming took 6 bases from V and 5 from J, leaving 8 bases between them. The CDR3 is 12 residues long.

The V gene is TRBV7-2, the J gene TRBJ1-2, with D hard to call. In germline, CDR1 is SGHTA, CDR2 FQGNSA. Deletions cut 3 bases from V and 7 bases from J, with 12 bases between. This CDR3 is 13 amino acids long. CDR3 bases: TGTGCCAGCAGCTTTCCAGGTCCGGGTGGCTACACCTTC. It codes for CASSFPGPGGYTF.

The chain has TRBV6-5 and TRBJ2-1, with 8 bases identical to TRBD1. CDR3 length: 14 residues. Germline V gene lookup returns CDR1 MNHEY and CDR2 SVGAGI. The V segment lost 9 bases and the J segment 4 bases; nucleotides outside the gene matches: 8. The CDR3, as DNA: TGTGCCAGTACCGGGACAGGAGATTACAATGAGCAGTTCTTC. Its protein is CASTGTGDYNEQFF.

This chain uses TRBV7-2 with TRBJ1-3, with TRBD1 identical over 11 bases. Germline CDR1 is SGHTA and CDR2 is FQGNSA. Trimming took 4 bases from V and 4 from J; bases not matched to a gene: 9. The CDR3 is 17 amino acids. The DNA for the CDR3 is TGTGCCAGCAGCTCGGCCCCGGGACAGGGGGTGGGAAACACCATATATTTT. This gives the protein CASSSAPGQGVGNTIYF.

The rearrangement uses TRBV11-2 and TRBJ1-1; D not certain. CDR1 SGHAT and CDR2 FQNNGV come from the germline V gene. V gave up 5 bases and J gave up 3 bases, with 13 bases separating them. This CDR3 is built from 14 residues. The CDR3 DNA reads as TGTGCCAGCAGCCACAGCGGGTTTTACACTGAAGCTTTCTTT. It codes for CASSHSGFYTEAFF.

CDR3 in amino acids: CSAPTGGTEAFF. As DNA, the CDR3 is TGCAGCGCCCCGACAGGGGGGACTGAAGCTTTCTTT. This chain links TRBV29-1 with TRBJ1-1, with 9 bases lining up with TRBD1. Germline V gives CDR1 SQVTM, CDR2 ANQGSEA. With 7 bases clipped from V and 5 bases from J, the junction kept 5 bases outside the gene matches. This CDR3 is built from 12 residues.

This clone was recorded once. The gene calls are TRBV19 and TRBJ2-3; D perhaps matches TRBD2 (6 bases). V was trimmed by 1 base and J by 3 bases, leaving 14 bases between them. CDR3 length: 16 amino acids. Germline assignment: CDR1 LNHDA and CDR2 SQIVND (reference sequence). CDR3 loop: CASSIVSGRRTDTQYF. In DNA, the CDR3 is TGTGCCAGTAGTATAGTCTCGGGGAGGAGAACAGATACGCAGTATTTT.

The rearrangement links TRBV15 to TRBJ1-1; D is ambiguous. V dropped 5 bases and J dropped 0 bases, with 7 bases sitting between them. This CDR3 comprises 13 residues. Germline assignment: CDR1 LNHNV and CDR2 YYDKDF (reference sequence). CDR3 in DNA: TGTGCCACCAGCTTAGCTGTGAACACTGAAGCTTTCTTT. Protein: CATSLAVNTEAFF.

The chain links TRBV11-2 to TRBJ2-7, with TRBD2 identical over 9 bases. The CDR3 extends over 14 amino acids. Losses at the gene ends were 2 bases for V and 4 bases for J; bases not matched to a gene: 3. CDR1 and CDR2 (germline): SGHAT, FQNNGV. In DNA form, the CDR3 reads TGTGCCAGCAGCTTACATAGCGGGAGTTACGAGCAGTACTTC. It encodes CASSLHSGSYEQYF.

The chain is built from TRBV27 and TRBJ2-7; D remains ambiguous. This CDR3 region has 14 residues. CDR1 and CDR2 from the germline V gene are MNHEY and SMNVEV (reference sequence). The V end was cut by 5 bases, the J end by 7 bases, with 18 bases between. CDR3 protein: CASSPPNDPREQYF. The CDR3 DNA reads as TGTGCCAGCAGTCCACCGAACGACCCTAGGGAGCAGTACTTC.

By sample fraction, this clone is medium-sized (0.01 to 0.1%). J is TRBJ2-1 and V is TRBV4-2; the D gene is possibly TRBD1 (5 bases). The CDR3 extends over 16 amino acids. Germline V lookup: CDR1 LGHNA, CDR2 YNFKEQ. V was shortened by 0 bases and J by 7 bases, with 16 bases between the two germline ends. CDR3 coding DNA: TGTGCCAGCAGCCAAGAAATAAACGCAGGGTTAAATGAGCAGTTCTTC. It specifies CASSQEINAGLNEQFF.

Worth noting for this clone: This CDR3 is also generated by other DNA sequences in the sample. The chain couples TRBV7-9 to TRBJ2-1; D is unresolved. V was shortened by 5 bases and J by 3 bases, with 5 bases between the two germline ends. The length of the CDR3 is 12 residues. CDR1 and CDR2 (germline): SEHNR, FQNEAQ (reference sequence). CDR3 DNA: TGTGCCAGCAGCCTGGACTACAATGAGCAGTTCTTC. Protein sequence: CASSLDYNEQFF.

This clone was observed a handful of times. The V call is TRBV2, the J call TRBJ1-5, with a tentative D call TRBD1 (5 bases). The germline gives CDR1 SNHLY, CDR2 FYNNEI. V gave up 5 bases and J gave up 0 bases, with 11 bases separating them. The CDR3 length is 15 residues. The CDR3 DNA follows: TGTGCCAGCAGTTCCCAGGGCTTTAGCAATCAGCCCCAGCATTTT. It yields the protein CASSSQGFSNQPQHF.

Here the CDR3 reads CASSFPAPSSYEQYF. The CDR3 region has the DNA TGCGCCAGCAGCTTCCCGGCACCGAGCTCCTACGAGCAGTACTTC. This chain joins TRBV5-1 and TRBJ2-7; D call uncertain. Trimming stripped 2 bases from V and 0 bases from J, with 12 bases between. The CDR3 covers 15 residues. Germline V CDR1 and CDR2: SGHRS, YFSETQ.

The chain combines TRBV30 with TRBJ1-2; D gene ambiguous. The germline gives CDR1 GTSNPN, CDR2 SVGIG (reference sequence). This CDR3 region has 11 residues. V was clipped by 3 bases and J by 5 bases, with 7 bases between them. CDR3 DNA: TGTGCCTGGAGGAACAGATATGGCTACACCTTC. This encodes CAWRNRYGYTF. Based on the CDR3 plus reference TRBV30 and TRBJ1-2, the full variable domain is SQTIHQWPATLVQPVGSPLSLECTVEGTSNPNLYWYRQAAGRGLQLLFYSVGIGQISSEVPQNLSASRPQDRQFILSSKKLLLSDSGFYLCAWRNRYGYTFGSGTRLTVV.

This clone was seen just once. Here the CDR3 reads CAWSKRGPDGELFF. CDR3 nucleotides: TGTGCCTGGAGTAAGAGGGGACCAGACGGGGAGCTGTTTTTT. This chain links TRBV30 with TRBJ2-2, with D perhaps assigned TRBD1 or TRBD2 (5 bases each). Trimming removed 2 bases from V and 7 bases from J, with 14 bases in between. CDR3 length equals 14 residues. The germline V gene encodes CDR1 GTSNPN and CDR2 SVGIG (reference sequence).

The CDR3 loop is CASSTPDKLYEQYF. CDR3 coding DNA: TGTGCCAGCAGCACGCCGGACAAGTTGTACGAGCAGTACTTC. This chain connects TRBV7-9 to TRBJ2-7, with TRBD1 as a possible D gene (5 bases). The CDR3 totals 14 residues. V was shortened by 5 bases and J by 4 bases, with 15 bases between the two germline ends. In germline, CDR1 is SEHNR, CDR2 FQNEAQ (reference sequence).

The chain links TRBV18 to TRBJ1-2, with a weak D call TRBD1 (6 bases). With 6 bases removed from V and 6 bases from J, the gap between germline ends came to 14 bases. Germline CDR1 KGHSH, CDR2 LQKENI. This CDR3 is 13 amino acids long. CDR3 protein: CASSTGINDGYTF. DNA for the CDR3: TGTGCCAGCTCGACAGGCATCAATGATGGCTACACCTTC.

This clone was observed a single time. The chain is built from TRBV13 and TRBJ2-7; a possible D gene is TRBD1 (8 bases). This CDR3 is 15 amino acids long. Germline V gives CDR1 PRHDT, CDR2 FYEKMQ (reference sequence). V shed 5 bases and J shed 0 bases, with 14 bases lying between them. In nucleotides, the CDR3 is TGTGCCAGCAGCCACGGGGGGACAGGCTCCTACGAGCAGTACTTC. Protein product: CASSHGGTGSYEQYF.

Here the CDR3 reads CASSELGDTNEKLFF. In DNA, the CDR3 is TGTGCCAGCAGTGAATTAGGGGATACTAATGAAAAACTGTTTTTT. The chain links TRBV25-1 to TRBJ1-4; a weak D match, TRBD1 (5 bases). The CDR3 contains 15 residues. Germline CDR1 and CDR2: MGHDK and SYGVNS. Trimming pared 1 base from V and 2 bases from J, leaving 8 bases between.

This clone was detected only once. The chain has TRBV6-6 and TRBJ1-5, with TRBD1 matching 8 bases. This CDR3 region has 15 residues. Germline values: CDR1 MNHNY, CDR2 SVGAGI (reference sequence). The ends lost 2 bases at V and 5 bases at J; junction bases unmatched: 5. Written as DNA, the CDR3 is TGTGCCAGCAGTTACCTAGGGACAGGCCATCAGCCCCAGCATTTT. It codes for CASSYLGTGHQPQHF.

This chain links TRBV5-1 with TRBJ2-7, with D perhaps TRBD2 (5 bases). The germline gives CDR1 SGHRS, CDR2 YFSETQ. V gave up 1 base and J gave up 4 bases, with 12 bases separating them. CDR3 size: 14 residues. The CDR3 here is CASSLFGVEYEQYF. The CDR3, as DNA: TGCGCCAGCAGCTTGTTCGGGGTGGAATACGAGCAGTACTTC.

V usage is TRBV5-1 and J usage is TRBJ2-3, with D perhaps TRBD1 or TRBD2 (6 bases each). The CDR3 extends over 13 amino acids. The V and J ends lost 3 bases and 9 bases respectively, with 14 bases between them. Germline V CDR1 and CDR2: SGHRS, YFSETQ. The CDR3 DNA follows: TGCGCCAGCAGCTCGGCAGGGGAGGTGACGCAGTATTTT. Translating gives CASSSAGEVTQYF.

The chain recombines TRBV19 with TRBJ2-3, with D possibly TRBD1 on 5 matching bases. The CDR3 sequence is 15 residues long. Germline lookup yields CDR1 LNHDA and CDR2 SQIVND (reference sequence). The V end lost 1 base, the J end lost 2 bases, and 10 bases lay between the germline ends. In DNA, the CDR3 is TGTGCCAGTAGTATAGGGGGCCAGAACACAGATACGCAGTATTTT. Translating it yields CASSIGGQNTDTQYF.

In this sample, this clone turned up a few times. CDR3 amino acids: CASRKTGANSYEQYF. As DNA, the CDR3 is TGTGCCAGCAGAAAGACAGGGGCGAACTCCTACGAGCAGTACTTC. The rearrangement joins TRBV28 to TRBJ2-7, with 8 nucleotides matching TRBD1. The trim removed 6 bases at V and 0 bases at J, leaving 7 bases unmatched. CDR3 length: 15 residues. Germline V gene data show CDR1 as MDHEN and CDR2 as SYDVKM.

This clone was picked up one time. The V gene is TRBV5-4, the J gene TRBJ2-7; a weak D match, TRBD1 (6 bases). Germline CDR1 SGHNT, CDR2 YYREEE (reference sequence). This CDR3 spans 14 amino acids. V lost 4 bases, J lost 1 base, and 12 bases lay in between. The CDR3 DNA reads TGTGCCAGCAGCCGCCCGGACAGATCCTACGAGCAGTACTTC. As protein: CASSRPDRSYEQYF.

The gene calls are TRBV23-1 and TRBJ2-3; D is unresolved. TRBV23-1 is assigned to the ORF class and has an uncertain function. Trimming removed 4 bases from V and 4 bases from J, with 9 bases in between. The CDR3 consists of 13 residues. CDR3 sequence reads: CASSRRAADTQYF. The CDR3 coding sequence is TGCGCCAGCAGTCGTAGGGCGGCAGATACGCAGTATTTT.

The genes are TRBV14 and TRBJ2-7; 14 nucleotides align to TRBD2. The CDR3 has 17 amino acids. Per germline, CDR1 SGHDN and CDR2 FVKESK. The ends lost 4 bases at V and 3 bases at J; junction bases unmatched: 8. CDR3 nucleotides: TGTGCCAGCAGCCGACCCGGACTAGCGGGGGGACTCTACGAGCAGTACTTC. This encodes CASSRPGLAGGLYEQYF.